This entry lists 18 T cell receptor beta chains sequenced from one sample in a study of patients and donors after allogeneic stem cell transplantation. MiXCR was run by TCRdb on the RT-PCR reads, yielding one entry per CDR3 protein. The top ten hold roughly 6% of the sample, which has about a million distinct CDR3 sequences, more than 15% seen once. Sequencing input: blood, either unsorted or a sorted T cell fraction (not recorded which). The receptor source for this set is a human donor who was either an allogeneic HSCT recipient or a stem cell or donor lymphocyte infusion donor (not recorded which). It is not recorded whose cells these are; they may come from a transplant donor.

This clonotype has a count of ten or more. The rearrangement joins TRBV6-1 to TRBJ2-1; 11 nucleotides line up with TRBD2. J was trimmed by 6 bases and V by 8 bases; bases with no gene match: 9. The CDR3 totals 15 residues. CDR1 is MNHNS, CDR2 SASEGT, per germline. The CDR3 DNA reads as TGTGCCAGCGCTCCTCTAGCGGGAGGTGGCAATGAGCAGTTCTTC. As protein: CASAPLAGGGNEQFF.

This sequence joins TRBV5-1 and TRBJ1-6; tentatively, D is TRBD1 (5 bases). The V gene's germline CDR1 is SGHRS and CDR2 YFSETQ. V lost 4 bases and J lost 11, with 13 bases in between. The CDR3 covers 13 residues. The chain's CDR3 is CASSLMGVPPLHF. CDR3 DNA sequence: TGCGCCAGCAGCCTGATGGGGGTCCCACCCCTCCACTTT. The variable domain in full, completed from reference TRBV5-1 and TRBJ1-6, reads KAGVTQTPRYLIKTRGQQVTLSCSPISGHRSVSWYQQTPGQGLQFLFEYFSETQRNKGNFPGRFSGRQFSNSRSEMNVSTLELGDSALYLCASSLMGVPPLHFGNGTRLTVT.

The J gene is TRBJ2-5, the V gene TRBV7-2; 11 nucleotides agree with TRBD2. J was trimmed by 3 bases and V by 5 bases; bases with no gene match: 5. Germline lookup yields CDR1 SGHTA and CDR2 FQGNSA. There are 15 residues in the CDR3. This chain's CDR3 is CASSGRLAGKETQYF. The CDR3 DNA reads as TGTGCCAGCAGCGGGCGACTAGCGGGGAAAGAGACCCAGTACTTC.

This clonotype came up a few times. The DNA for the CDR3 is TGCAGTGCTAGAGGGTTTGGGGCGGCCCAACAGTACTCTGGAAACACCATATATTTT. Protein: CSARGFGAAQQYSGNTIYF. V is TRBV20-1 and J is TRBJ1-3; a possible D gene is TRBD1 (5 bases). From germline, CDR1 is DFQATT and CDR2 SNEGSKA (reference sequence). V dropped 1 base and J dropped 0 bases, with 22 bases sitting between them. The CDR3 spans 19 residues.

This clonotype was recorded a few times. The CDR3 loop reads CASSWGVNSPLHF. The CDR3 DNA follows: TGTGCCAGCAGTTGGGGGGTTAATTCACCCCTCCACTTT. The chain uses TRBV6-2 or TRBV6-3 and TRBJ1-6, with D possibly being TRBD1 (5 bases). CDR1 and CDR2 (germline): MNHEY, SVGEGT. The CDR3 length is 13 residues. Trimming stripped 4 bases from V and 6 bases from J, with 7 bases between.

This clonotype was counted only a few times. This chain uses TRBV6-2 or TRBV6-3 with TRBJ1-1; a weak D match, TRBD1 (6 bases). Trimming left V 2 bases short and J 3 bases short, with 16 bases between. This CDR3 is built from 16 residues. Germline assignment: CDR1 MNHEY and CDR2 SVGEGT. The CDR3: CASSYGQGRIDTEAFF. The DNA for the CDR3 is TGTGCCAGCAGTTACGGGCAGGGGAGAATCGACACTGAAGCTTTCTTT.

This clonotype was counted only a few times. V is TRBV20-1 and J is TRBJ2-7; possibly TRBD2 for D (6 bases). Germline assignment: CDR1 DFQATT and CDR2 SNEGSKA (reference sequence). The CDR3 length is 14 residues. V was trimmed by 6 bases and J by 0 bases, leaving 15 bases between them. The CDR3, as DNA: TGCAGTGCCCCTCGAACAGCGGGCTCCTACGAGCAGTACTTC. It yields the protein CSAPRTAGSYEQYF.

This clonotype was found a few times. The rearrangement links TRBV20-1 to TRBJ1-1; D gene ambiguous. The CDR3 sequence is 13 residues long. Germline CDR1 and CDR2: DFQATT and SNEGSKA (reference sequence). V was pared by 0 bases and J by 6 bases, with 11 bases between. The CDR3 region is CSARDGLRAEAFF. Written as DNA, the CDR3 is TGCAGTGCTAGAGATGGTTTAAGAGCTGAAGCTTTCTTT.

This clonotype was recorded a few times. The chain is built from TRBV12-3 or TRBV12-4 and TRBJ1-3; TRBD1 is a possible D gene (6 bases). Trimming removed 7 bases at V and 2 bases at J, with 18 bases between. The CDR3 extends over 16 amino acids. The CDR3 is CASIFVGTGTGNTIYF. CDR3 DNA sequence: TGTGCCAGCATATTTGTGGGAACAGGGACTGGAAACACCATATATTTT.

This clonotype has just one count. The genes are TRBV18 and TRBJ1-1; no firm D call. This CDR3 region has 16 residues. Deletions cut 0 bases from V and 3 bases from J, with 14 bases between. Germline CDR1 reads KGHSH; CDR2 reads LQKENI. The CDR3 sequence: CASSPPDSRTDTEAFF. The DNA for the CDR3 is TGTGCCAGCTCACCACCTGATTCGAGAACGGACACTGAAGCTTTCTTT.

The CDR3 sequence is CASSDTGVSTWGNQPQHF. The CDR3 bases are TGTGCCAGCAGTGACACAGGGGTTTCAACGTGGGGCAATCAGCCCCAGCATTTT. The V call is TRBV12-3 or TRBV12-4, the J call TRBJ1-5; TRBD1 aligns across 7 bases. The CDR3 extends over 18 amino acids. J was trimmed by 2 bases and V by 5 bases; bases with no gene match: 15.

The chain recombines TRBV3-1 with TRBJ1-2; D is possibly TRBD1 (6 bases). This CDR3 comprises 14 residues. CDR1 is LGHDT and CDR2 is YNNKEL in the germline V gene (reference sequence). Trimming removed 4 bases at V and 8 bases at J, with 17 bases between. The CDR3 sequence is CASSLYREAGGYTF. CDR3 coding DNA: TGTGCCAGCAGCCTCTACAGGGAGGCGGGCGGCTACACCTTC.

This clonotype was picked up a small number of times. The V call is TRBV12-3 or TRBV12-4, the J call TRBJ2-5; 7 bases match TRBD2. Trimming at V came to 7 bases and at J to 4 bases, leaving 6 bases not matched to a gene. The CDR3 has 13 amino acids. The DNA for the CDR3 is TGTGCCAGCACCCGGGGGGACGGAGAGACCCAGTACTTC. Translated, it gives CASTRGDGETQYF.

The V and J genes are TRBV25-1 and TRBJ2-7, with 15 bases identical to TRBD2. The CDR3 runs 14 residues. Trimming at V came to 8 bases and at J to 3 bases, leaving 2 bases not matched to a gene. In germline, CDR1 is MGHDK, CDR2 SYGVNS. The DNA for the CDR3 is TGTGCCAGCGGACTAGCGGGAGGGAACTACGAGCAGTACTTC. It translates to CASGLAGGNYEQYF.

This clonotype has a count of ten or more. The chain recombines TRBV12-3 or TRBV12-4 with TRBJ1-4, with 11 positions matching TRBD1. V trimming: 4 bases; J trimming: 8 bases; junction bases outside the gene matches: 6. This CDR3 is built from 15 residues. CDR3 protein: CASSSQDRGREKLFF. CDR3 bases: TGTGCCAGCAGTTCACAGGACAGGGGGCGGGAAAAACTGTTTTTT.

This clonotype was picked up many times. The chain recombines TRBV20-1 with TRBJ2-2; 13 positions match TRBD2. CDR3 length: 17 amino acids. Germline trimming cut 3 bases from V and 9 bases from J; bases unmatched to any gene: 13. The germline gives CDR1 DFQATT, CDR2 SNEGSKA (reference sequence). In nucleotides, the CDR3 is TGCAGTGCTAGTGGACTAGCGGGAGCCCTCGTAGGGAGGGAGCTGTTTTTT. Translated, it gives CSASGLAGALVGRELFF.

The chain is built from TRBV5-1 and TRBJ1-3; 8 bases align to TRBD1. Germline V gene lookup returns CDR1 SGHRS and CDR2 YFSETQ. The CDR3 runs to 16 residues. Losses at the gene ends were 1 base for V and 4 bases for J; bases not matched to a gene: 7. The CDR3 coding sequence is TGCGCCAGCAGCTTGAACCCGGACAGGGAGGGAAACACCATATATTTT. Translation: CASSLNPDREGNTIYF.

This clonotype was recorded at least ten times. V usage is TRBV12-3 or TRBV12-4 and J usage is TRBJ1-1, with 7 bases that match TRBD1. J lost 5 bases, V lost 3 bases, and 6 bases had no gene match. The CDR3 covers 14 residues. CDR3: CASSFRDSLTEAFF. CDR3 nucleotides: TGTGCCAGCAGTTTCCGGGACAGTCTGACTGAAGCTTTCTTT.